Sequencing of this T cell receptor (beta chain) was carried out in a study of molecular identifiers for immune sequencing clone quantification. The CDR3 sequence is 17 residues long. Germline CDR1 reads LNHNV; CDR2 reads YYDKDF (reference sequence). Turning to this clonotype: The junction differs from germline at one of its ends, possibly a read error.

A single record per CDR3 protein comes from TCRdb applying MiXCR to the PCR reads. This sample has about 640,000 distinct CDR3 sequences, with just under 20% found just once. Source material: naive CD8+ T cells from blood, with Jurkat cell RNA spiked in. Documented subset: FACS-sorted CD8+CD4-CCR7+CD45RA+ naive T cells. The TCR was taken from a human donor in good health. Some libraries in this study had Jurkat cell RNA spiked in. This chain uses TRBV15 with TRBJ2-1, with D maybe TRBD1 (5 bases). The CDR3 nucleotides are TGTGCCACCAGCAGAGAAGTCGGGCAGGGAAGGGGCAATGAGCGGTTCTTC. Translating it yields CATSREVGQGRGNERFF. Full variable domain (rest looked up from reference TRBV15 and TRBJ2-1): DAMVIQNPRYQVTQFGKPVTLSCSQTLNHNVMYWYQQKSSQAPKLLFHYYDKDFNNEADTPDNFQSRRPNTSFCFLDIRSPGLGDTAMYLCATSREVGQGRGNERFFGPGTRLTVL.